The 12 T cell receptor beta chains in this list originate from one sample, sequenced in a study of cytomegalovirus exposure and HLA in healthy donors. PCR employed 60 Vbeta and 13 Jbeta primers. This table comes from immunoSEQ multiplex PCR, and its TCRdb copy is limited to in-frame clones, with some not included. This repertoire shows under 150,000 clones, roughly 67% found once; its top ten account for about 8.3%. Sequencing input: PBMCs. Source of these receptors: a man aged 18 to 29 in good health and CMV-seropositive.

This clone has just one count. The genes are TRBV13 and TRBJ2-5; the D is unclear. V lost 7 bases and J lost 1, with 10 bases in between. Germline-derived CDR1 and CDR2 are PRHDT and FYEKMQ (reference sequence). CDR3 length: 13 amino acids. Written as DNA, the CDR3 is TGTGCCAGCACCGCACCGGGCCAAGAGACCCAGTACTTC. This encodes CASTAPGQETQYF.

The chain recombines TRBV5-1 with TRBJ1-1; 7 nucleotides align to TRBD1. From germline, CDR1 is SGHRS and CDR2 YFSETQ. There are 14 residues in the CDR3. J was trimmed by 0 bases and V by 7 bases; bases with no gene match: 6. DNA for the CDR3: TGCGCCAGCCGGGGACAGACATTGAACACTGAAGCTTTCTTT. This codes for CASRGQTLNTEAFF.

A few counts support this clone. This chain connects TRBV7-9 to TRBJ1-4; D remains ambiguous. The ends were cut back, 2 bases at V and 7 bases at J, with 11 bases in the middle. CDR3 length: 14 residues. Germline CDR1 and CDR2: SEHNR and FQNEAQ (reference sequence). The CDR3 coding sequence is TGTGCCAGCAGCTTATGGGCAGCACCTGAAAAACTGTTTTTT. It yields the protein CASSLWAAPEKLFF.

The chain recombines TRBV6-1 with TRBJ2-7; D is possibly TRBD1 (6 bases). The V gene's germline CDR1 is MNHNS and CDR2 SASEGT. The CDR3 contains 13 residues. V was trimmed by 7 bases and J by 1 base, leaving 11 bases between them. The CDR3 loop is CASKLRGSYEQYF. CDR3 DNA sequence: TGTGCCAGCAAACTGAGGGGGTCCTACGAGCAGTACTTC.

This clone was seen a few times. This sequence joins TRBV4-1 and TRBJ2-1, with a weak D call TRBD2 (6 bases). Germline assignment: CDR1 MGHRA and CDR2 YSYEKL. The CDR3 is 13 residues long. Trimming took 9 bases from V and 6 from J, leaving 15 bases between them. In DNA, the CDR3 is TGCGCCAGTCGGGACTTCGGGCTCAATGAGCAGTTCTTC. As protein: CASRDFGLNEQFF.

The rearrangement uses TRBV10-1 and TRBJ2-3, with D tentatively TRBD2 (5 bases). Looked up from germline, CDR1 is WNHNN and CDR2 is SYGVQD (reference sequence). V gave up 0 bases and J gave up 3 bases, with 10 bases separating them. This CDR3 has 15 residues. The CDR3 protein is CASSESAGFTDTQYF. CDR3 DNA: TGCGCCAGCAGTGAGTCGGCGGGCTTTACAGATACGCAGTATTTT.

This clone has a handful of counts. For the CDR3, the DNA is TGTGCCAGTAGTATAGTGGGACAGCCAAATTCACCCCTCCACTTT. This sequence encodes CASSIVGQPNSPLHF. J is TRBJ1-6 and V is TRBV19, with 7 bases lining up with TRBD1. The CDR3 is 15 amino acids. The ends lost 1 base at V and 7 bases at J; junction bases unmatched: 4. Germline CDR1 and CDR2: LNHDA and SQIVND (reference sequence).

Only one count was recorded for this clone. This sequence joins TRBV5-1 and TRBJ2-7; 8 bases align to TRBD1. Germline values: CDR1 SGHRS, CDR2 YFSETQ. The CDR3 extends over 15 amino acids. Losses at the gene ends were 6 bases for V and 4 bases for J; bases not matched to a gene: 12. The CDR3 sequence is CASIPGQGKLYEQYV. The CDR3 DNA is TGCGCCAGCATACCAGGACAGGGCAAACTTTACGAGCAGTACGTC.

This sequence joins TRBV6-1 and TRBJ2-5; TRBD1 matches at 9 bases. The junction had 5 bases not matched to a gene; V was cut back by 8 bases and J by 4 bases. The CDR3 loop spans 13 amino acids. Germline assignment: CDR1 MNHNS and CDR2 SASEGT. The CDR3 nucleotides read TGTGCCAGCTCGGGACAGGGTTCAGAGACCCAGTACTTC. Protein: CASSGQGSETQYF.

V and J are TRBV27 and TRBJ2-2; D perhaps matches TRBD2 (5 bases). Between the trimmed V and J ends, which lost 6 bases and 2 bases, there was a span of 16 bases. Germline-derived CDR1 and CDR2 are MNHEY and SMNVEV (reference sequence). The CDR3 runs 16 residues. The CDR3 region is CASSRSSAVNTGELFF. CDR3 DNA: TGTGCCAGCAGCCGGTCATCAGCGGTTAACACCGGGGAGCTGTTTTTT.

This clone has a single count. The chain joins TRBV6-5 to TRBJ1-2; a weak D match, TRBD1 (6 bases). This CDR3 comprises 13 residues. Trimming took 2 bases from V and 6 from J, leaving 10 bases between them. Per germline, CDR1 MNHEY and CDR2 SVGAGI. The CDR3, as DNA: TGTGCCAGCAGTTACGTGGGGGCGGATGGCTACACCTTC. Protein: CASSYVGADGYTF.

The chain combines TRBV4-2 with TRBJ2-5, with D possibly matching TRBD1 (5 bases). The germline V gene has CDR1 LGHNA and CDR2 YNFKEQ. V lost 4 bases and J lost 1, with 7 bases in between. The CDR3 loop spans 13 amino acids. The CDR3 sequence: CASSLTAQETQYF. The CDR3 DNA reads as TGTGCCAGCAGCCTGACAGCCCAAGAGACCCAGTACTTC.